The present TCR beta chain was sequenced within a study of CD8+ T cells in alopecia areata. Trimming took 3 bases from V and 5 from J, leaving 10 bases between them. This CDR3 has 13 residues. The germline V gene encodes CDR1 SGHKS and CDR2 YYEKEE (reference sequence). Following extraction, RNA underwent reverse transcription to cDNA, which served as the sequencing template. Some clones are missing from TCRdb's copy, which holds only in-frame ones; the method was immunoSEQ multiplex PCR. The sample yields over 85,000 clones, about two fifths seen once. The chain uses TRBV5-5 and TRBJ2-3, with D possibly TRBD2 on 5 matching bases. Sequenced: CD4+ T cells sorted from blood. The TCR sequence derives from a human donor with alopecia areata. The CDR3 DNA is TGTGCCAGCAGCTCCGGGATACAAGATACGCAGTATTTT. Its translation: CASSSGIQDTQYF.